These 6 T cell receptor beta chains were all obtained from the same sample, sequenced in a study of cytomegalovirus exposure and HLA in healthy donors. PCR used 60 Vbeta primers and 13 Jbeta primers. Method: immunoSEQ multiplex PCR; TCRdb's copy keeps in-frame clones and lacks some. The sample includes tens of thousands of clones, 66% seen only once; the top ten take roughly 18%. The sample taken for sequencing was PBMCs. These receptors all stem from a man in his fifties in good health and CMV-seropositive.

The chain combines TRBV28 with TRBJ2-7, with TRBD1 as a possible D gene (6 bases). Trimming cost V 6 bases and J 2 bases, with 14 bases left between them. CDR1 and CDR2 from the germline V gene are MDHEN and SYDVKM. CDR3 size: 14 residues. The CDR3 sequence is CASRPTGRTYEQYF. As DNA, the CDR3 is TGTGCCAGCAGACCTACAGGGAGAACCTACGAGCAGTACTTC.

This clone appeared once. The chain carries TRBV6-5 and TRBJ2-5; D unclear. The CDR3 runs to 15 residues. V was clipped by 6 bases and J by 2 bases, with 16 bases between them. The V gene's germline CDR1 is MNHEY and CDR2 SVGAGI. This chain's CDR3 is CASSYRGATQETQYF. The CDR3 bases are TGTGCCAGCAGCTACCGTGGTGCGACACAAGAGACCCAGTACTTC.

The CDR3 here is CASRQGPYEQYF. The CDR3 nucleotides read TGTGCCAGCAGACAGGGCCCCTACGAGCAGTACTTC. The chain recombines TRBV28 with TRBJ2-7; TRBD1 is a possible D gene (6 bases). This CDR3 is built from 12 residues. In germline, CDR1 is MDHEN, CDR2 SYDVKM. Between the trimmed V and J ends, which lost 6 bases and 2 bases, there was a span of 8 bases.

The chain links TRBV5-4 to TRBJ2-2, with 8 bases lining up with TRBD1. Trimming at V came to 3 bases and at J to 1 base, leaving 2 bases not matched to a gene. Germline assignment: CDR1 SGHNT and CDR2 YYREEE (reference sequence). The CDR3 contains 15 residues. CDR3 nucleotide sequence: TGTGCCAGCAGCTATGGACAGGGGAACACCGGGGAGCTGTTTTTT. It yields the protein CASSYGQGNTGELFF.

This clone has a handful of counts. V usage is TRBV7-3 and J usage is TRBJ2-2, with TRBD2 matching 11 bases. The germline CDR1 and CDR2 sequences are SGHTA and FQGTGA. There are 15 residues in the CDR3. Losses at the gene ends were 5 bases for V and 4 bases for J; bases not matched to a gene: 3. In DNA, the CDR3 is TGTGCCAGCAGCATTAGCGGGGGGGCCACCGGGGAGCTGTTTTTT. Protein sequence: CASSISGGATGELFF.

This clone was detected a few times. This sequence joins TRBV6-5 and TRBJ1-1; 8 nucleotides align to TRBD1. The trim removed 2 bases at V and 1 base at J, leaving 3 bases unmatched. The CDR3 is made up of 15 amino acids. Germline loops: CDR1 MNHEY, CDR2 SVGAGI. The CDR3 reads CASSYAGTGNTEAFF. The CDR3 region has the DNA TGTGCCAGCAGTTACGCCGGGACAGGGAACACTGAAGCTTTCTTT.